This T cell receptor beta chain comes out of a study of blood T cell repertoires in COVID-19. The germline V gene has CDR1 SGHDT and CDR2 YYEEEE. V shed 4 bases and J shed 4 bases, with 26 bases lying between them. This CDR3 has 18 residues. This clone has just one count. As handled by the study authors: For nucleated cells, counts were estimated from reference gene primer amplification. Assay: immunoSEQ multiplex PCR; the TCRdb copy retains only in-frame clones and omits some. The V and J calls and clone size come from that table; D and trimming were worked out from the DNA. The sample lists approximately 220,000 clones, roughly 87% occurring once.

The chain combines TRBV5-6 with TRBJ1-2; D is perhaps TRBD1 (5 bases). Material for sequencing was PBMCs or T cells enriched from blood (not recorded which). The TCR sequence derives from a woman aged 25 to 39 with acute COVID-19. The CDR3, as DNA: TGTGCCAGCAGCCTACCTAGTCTTTTACAGGCAGTTCCCTATGGCTACACCTTC. Residues: CASSLPSLLQAVPYGYTF.